Each of the 25 T cell receptor beta chains below was sequenced from the same sample in a study of cytomegalovirus exposure and HLA in healthy donors. In the PCR, 60 Vbeta and 13 Jbeta primers were used. The protocol was immunoSEQ multiplex PCR, while the TCRdb copy is restricted to in-frame clones and leaves out a portion. The table has 250,000 to 350,000 clones, about four fifths seen once. The sample was PBMCs. The receptors derive from a girl aged 2-10 years in good health and CMV-seronegative.

V is TRBV5-1 and J is TRBJ2-7; 15 bases are shared with TRBD2. The CDR3 has 18 amino acids. CDR1 and CDR2 (germline): SGHRS, YFSETQ. The trim removed 4 bases at V and 4 bases at J, leaving 12 bases unmatched. CDR3 sequence (DNA): TGCGCCAGCAGCAGGACCGGACTAGCGGGAGGGCCTGAATACGAGCAGTACTTC. Amino acid sequence: CASSRTGLAGGPEYEQYF.

This clone was counted a few times. The chain links TRBV29-1 to TRBJ1-2, with 7 bases identical to TRBD1. V lost 5 bases and J lost 7; bases outside the gene matches: 10. This CDR3 region has 13 residues. Germline assignment: CDR1 SQVTM and CDR2 ANQGSEA. Written as DNA, the CDR3 is TGCAGCGTTATGCCGACAGGGAGGTTTGGCTACACCTTC. Translating it yields CSVMPTGRFGYTF.

The chain has TRBV6-5 and TRBJ2-7; D is undetermined. Trimming removed 0 bases at V and 6 bases at J, with 9 bases between. Germline V gene lookup returns CDR1 MNHEY and CDR2 SVGAGI. The CDR3 runs 13 residues. CDR3 bases: TGTGCCAGCAGTTACTCCCCCGTCCTCGAGCAGTACTTC. It specifies CASSYSPVLEQYF.

The chain links TRBV19 to TRBJ2-6, with 7 nucleotides matching TRBD1. CDR1 and CDR2 from the germline V gene are LNHDA and SQIVND (reference sequence). Trimming at V came to 5 bases and at J to 0 bases, leaving 13 bases not matched to a gene. The CDR3 loop spans 19 amino acids. The CDR3 spells CASSETGHPALSGANVLTF. DNA of the CDR3: TGTGCCAGTAGTGAGACAGGGCACCCCGCTCTCTCTGGGGCCAACGTCCTGACTTTC.

This clone was picked up one time. The J gene is TRBJ1-1, the V gene TRBV23-1, with a tentative D call TRBD1 (6 bases). TRBV23-1 is noted as an ORF with a role that remains uncertain. Trimming stripped 6 bases from V and 0 bases from J, with 29 bases between. This CDR3 has 20 residues. Here the CDR3 DNA reads TGCGCCAGCAGCCAACAGGGTCCCATTGCCGTTTTAGAGGTGAACACTGAAGCTTTCTTT. Translation gives CASSQQGPIAVLEVNTEAFF.

The chain links TRBV27 to TRBJ2-5; the match to TRBD2 covers 15 bases. Per germline, CDR1 MNHEY and CDR2 SMNVEV (reference sequence). Trimming took 4 bases from V and 8 from J; bases not matched to a gene: 8. The CDR3 is 16 residues long. CDR3: CASSSLRTSGGATQYF. For the CDR3, the DNA is TGTGCCAGCAGTTCCCTGAGGACTAGCGGGGGGGCCACCCAGTACTTC.

This clone occurred a few times. One end of the junction is discordant with germline, which a read error may explain. V is TRBV7-9 and J is TRBJ2-3, with D possibly being TRBD2 (6 bases). This CDR3 has 17 amino acids. From germline, CDR1 is SEHNR and CDR2 FQNEAQ (reference sequence). CDR3 nucleotide sequence: TGTTCCAGCAGCTTTCTCCGGGAGCCACCTACTGGGTCTACGCAGTATTTT. It codes for CSSSFLREPPTGSTQYF.

This chain links TRBV9 with TRBJ2-2; 11 nucleotides align to TRBD2. The CDR3 loop spans 17 amino acids. Trimming took 3 bases from V and 4 from J; bases not matched to a gene: 8. Germline V gives CDR1 SGDLS, CDR2 YYNGEE. The CDR3 is CASSGITSGSSTGELFF. The CDR3, as DNA: TGTGCCAGCAGCGGCATCACTAGCGGGAGTAGCACCGGGGAGCTGTTTTTT.

The V gene is TRBV28, the J gene TRBJ2-3; TRBD2 is a possible D gene (6 bases). This CDR3 is 12 amino acids long. V was shortened by 6 bases and J by 4 bases, with 8 bases between the two germline ends. Germline V gene data show CDR1 as MDHEN and CDR2 as SYDVKM. CDR3 coding DNA: TGTGCCAGCAGCAGACTAGCAGATACGCAGTATTTT. This codes for CASSRLADTQYF.

The V gene is TRBV12-5, the J gene TRBJ2-7; TRBD2 agrees at 9 bases. CDR3 length: 14 amino acids. V was pared by 3 bases and J by 5 bases, with 5 bases of the junction left unmatched. Germline V gene sequence: CDR1 LGHNT, CDR2 FRNRAP. The CDR3 loop reads CASGFSGSRHEQYF. The CDR3 DNA sequence: TGTGCTAGTGGTTTTAGCGGGAGCCGCCACGAGCAGTACTTC.

The chain joins TRBV25-1 to TRBJ2-7; TRBD1 aligns across 8 bases. Germline V CDR1 and CDR2: MGHDK, SYGVNS. CDR3 length equals 14 residues. V lost 5 bases and J lost 3; bases outside the gene matches: 6. In nucleotides, the CDR3 is TGTGCCAGCAGTCCCCGGACAGGGTACTACGAGCAGTACTTC. It yields the protein CASSPRTGYYEQYF.

This chain uses TRBV6-1 with TRBJ2-7; TRBD1 is a possible D gene (6 bases). V lost 9 bases, J lost 6 bases, and 18 bases lay in between. CDR1 is MNHNS, CDR2 SASEGT, per germline. The CDR3 runs 13 residues. The CDR3 protein is CASNRDRVGEQYF. The CDR3 DNA is TGTGCCAGTAACAGGGACCGAGTGGGCGAGCAGTACTTC.

V is TRBV5-1 and J is TRBJ1-3, with TRBD1 identical over 7 bases. This CDR3 has 15 amino acids. Germline V gene lookup returns CDR1 SGHRS and CDR2 YFSETQ. Unmatched junction bases numbered 3, after V lost 2 bases and J lost 1 base. CDR3: CASSFAGGSGNTIYF. Written as DNA, the CDR3 is TGCGCCAGCAGCTTCGCAGGGGGGTCTGGAAACACCATATATTTT.

This chain connects TRBV6-5 to TRBJ2-7, with 7 bases that match TRBD1. This CDR3 has 13 residues. Germline loops: CDR1 MNHEY, CDR2 SVGAGI. V shed 6 bases, J shed 2 bases, and the junction held 4 bases outside the gene matches. The CDR3 coding sequence is TGTGCCAGCAGATCCGGACAGGCCTACGAGCAGTACTTC. Residues: CASRSGQAYEQYF.

V and J are TRBV10-3 and TRBJ2-2, with 12 bases lining up with TRBD2. The CDR3 has 17 residues. J was trimmed by 1 base and V by 9 bases; bases with no gene match: 9. Germline assignment: CDR1 ENHRY and CDR2 SYGVKD. The CDR3 spells CAIKDRTSGVNTGELFF. As DNA, the CDR3 is TGTGCCATTAAGGACAGGACTAGCGGGGTGAACACCGGGGAGCTGTTTTTT.

The chain links TRBV7-7 to TRBJ2-2; 14 nucleotides agree with TRBD2. CDR3 length: 20 residues. J was trimmed by 3 bases and V by 5 bases; bases with no gene match: 14. Germline V gene data show CDR1 as SSHAT and CDR2 as FNYEAQ (reference sequence). The CDR3 sequence: CASSDKTGLAGVGYTGELFF. The CDR3 DNA is TGTGCCAGCAGCGACAAAACGGGACTAGCGGGAGTCGGATACACCGGGGAGCTGTTTTTT. Looking up the rest from reference TRBV7-7 and TRBJ2-2 gives the full variable domain: GAGVSQSPRYKVTKRGQDVTLRCDPISSHATLYWYQQALGQGPEFLTYFNYEAQPDKSGLPSDRFSAERPEGSISTLTIQRTEQRDSAMYRCASSDKTGLAGVGYTGELFFGEGSRLTVL.

The chain uses TRBV7-9 and TRBJ1-1; D ambiguous. This CDR3 has 12 amino acids. Germline V CDR1 and CDR2: SEHNR, FQNEAQ (reference sequence). The V end was cut by 1 base, the J end by 8 bases, with 8 bases between. The CDR3 protein is CASSLESVEAFF. CDR3 nucleotides: TGTGCCAGCAGCTTAGAGTCGGTCGAAGCTTTCTTT.

The chain links TRBV10-3 to TRBJ2-2; 7 bases are a match to TRBD2. Germline CDR1 reads ENHRY; CDR2 reads SYGVKD. The CDR3 is made up of 15 amino acids. V lost 10 bases, J lost 1 base, and 9 bases stayed unmatched. CDR3 sequence: CATRERDGNTGELFF. The CDR3 DNA sequence: TGTGCCACCCGTGAGCGGGATGGGAACACCGGGGAGCTGTTTTTT.

The chain uses TRBV18 and TRBJ1-2; D is undetermined. The germline V gene has CDR1 KGHSH and CDR2 LQKENI. With 2 bases removed from V and 4 bases from J, the gap between germline ends came to 17 bases. The CDR3 contains 16 residues. The CDR3 is CASSPKSLRQIYGYTF. In DNA form, the CDR3 reads TGTGCCAGCTCACCAAAATCCCTCAGGCAGATCTATGGCTACACCTTC.

This rearrangement joins TRBV7-2 to TRBJ1-1, with unresolved D. Germline CDR1 SGHTA, CDR2 FQGNSA. The germline V and J ends were trimmed by 5 bases and 0 bases, with 13 bases remaining between them. CDR3 length: 15 amino acids. The CDR3 reads CASSARLGLNTEAFF. The CDR3 DNA reads TGTGCCAGCAGCGCCCGACTCGGATTGAACACTGAAGCTTTCTTT.

This chain connects TRBV30 to TRBJ1-4, with unresolved D. Germline V gene sequence: CDR1 GTSNPN, CDR2 SVGIG (reference sequence). Trimming left V 2 bases short and J 0 bases short, with 7 bases between. This CDR3 contains 14 residues. The CDR3 protein is CAWSPSATNEKLFF. Here the CDR3 DNA reads TGTGCCTGGAGTCCCAGCGCAACTAATGAAAAACTGTTTTTT.

The rearrangement uses TRBV5-1 and TRBJ2-1; D is undetermined. The CDR3 contains 12 residues. V dropped 2 bases and J dropped 6 bases, with 6 bases sitting between them. CDR1 SGHRS and CDR2 YFSETQ come from the germline V gene. The CDR3 bases are TGCGCCAGCAGCTTAGCGTTCAATGAGCAGTTCTTC. Residues: CASSLAFNEQFF.

This chain uses TRBV27 with TRBJ2-3; maybe TRBD1 (5 bases). This CDR3 comprises 14 residues. Germline V lookup: CDR1 MNHEY, CDR2 SMNVEV (reference sequence). Trimming shortened V by 4 bases and J by 6 bases, and 14 bases separated the two germline ends. The CDR3 DNA reads TGTGCCAGCAGTTCTGACCCTAGGGGTGATACGCAGTATTTT. Translation: CASSSDPRGDTQYF.

The chain employs TRBV5-6 and TRBJ2-4, with unresolved D. CDR3 size: 11 residues. Trimming shortened V by 0 bases and J by 9 bases, and 4 bases separated the two germline ends. From germline, CDR1 is SGHDT and CDR2 YYEEEE. CDR3 sequence reads: CASSLAGIQYF. CDR3 coding DNA: TGTGCCAGCAGCTTGGCCGGCATTCAGTACTTC.

The rearrangement joins TRBV19 to TRBJ2-5, with D possibly TRBD2 on 6 matching bases. Trimming took 2 bases from V and 4 from J, leaving 14 bases between them. Per germline, CDR1 LNHDA and CDR2 SQIVND (reference sequence). This CDR3 is 15 amino acids long. CDR3 sequence: CASSISSVGGETQYF. The CDR3, as DNA: TGTGCCAGTAGTATATCTAGCGTGGGAGGAGAGACCCAGTACTTC.